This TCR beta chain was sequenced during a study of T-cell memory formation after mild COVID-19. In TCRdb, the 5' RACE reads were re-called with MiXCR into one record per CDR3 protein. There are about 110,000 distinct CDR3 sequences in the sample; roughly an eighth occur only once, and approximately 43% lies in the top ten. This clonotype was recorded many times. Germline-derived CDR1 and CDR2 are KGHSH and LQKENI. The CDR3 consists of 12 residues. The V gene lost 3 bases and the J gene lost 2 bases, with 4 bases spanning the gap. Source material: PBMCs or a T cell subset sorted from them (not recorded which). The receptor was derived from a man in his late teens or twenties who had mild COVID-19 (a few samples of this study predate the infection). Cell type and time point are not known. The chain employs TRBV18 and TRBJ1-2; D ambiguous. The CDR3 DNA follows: TGTGCCAGCTCACCTCACAACTATGGCTACACCTTC. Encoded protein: CASSPHNYGYTF.